A single sample is the source of the 22 T cell receptor beta chains below, sequenced in a study of cytomegalovirus exposure and HLA in healthy donors. The PCR ran on 60 Vbeta and 13 Jbeta primers. Here immunoSEQ multiplex PCR was the method, and the copy in TCRdb shows in-frame clones only, minus some. Of roughly 200,000 clones detected, about 86% appear once; the ten largest clones hold 1.5% to 2%. Sequenced: PBMCs. The receptors were sampled from a man aged 35 to 55 in good health and CMV-seropositive.

V is TRBV15 and J is TRBJ2-1, with 8 bases fitting TRBD2. The CDR3 length is 13 residues. V dropped 1 base and J dropped 8; count of bases not matched to a gene: 1. CDR1 and CDR2 from the germline V gene are LNHNV and YYDKDF (reference sequence). CDR3 protein: CATSRAGGHEQFF. CDR3 in DNA: TGTGCCACCAGCAGAGCGGGAGGGCATGAGCAGTTCTTC.

On this clone: One end of the junction is discordant with germline, which a read error may explain. J is TRBJ2-7 and V is TRBV6-1; TRBD2 matches at 10 bases. Germline CDR1 and CDR2: MNHNS and SASEGT. The CDR3 length is 13 residues. The CDR3 protein is CASREAGGGEQYF. CDR3 DNA sequence: TGTGCCAGCAGGGAAGCGGGAGGGGGCGAGCAGTACTTC.

The sample holds a few counts of this clone. The J gene is TRBJ1-2, the V gene TRBV30, with 7 bases lining up with TRBD1. J was trimmed by 4 bases and V by 5 bases; bases with no gene match: 4. The CDR3 has 12 amino acids. Germline-derived CDR1 and CDR2 are GTSNPN and SVGIG (reference sequence). CDR3 in DNA: TGTGCCTGGCAGGGGGTAAGCTATGGCTACACCTTC. Its translation is CAWQGVSYGYTF.

The chain employs TRBV27 and TRBJ2-7; TRBD2 agrees at 11 bases. CDR3 size: 19 residues. J was trimmed by 2 bases and V by 5 bases; bases with no gene match: 17. Germline V gives CDR1 MNHEY, CDR2 SMNVEV (reference sequence). The CDR3 DNA sequence: TGTGCCAGCAGTCCCTACTTTGCCATTAGCGGGAGGGGGACCTACGAGCAGTACTTC. Translating gives CASSPYFAISGRGTYEQYF.

This clone occurred once. J is TRBJ2-7 and V is TRBV2, with TRBD2 matching over 9 bases. The CDR3 has 15 residues. The trim removed 3 bases at V and 4 bases at J, leaving 7 bases unmatched. Germline values: CDR1 SNHLY, CDR2 FYNNEI. The CDR3 DNA is TGTGCCAGCAGTGACCTAGCGGGATCCACTTACGAGCAGTACTTC. This gives the protein CASSDLAGSTYEQYF.

This clone was recorded once. This rearrangement joins TRBV9 to TRBJ2-5; D is possibly TRBD1 (5 bases). The J call may be in error: the DNA end matches TRBJ2-7 better. This CDR3 is built from 17 residues. Per germline, CDR1 SGDLS and CDR2 YYNGEE. CDR3 sequence: CASAVGAWPRNAYEQYF. The CDR3 nucleotides read TGTGCCAGTGCCGTAGGGGCCTGGCCGCGCAACGCCTACGAGCAGTACTTC.

The chain has TRBV4-1 and TRBJ2-7; 7 bases are shared with TRBD2. Trimming took 8 bases from V and 3 from J; bases not matched to a gene: 10. CDR3 length: 14 amino acids. Germline loops: CDR1 MGHRA, CDR2 YSYEKL. CDR3 sequence: CASGRVADYYEQYF. CDR3 DNA sequence: TGCGCCAGCGGGAGGGTAGCGGACTACTACGAGCAGTACTTC.

The chain recombines TRBV7-2 with TRBJ2-7, with 10 bases fitting TRBD2. The trim removed 2 bases at V and 1 base at J, leaving 2 bases unmatched. Per germline, CDR1 SGHTA and CDR2 FQGNSA. This CDR3 region has 15 residues. The CDR3 spells CASSLRSGGSYEQYF. CDR3 DNA sequence: TGTGCCAGCAGCTTACGTAGCGGGGGGTCCTACGAGCAGTACTTC.

This chain joins TRBV28 and TRBJ1-2, with D unresolved. CDR1 and CDR2 from the germline V gene are MDHEN and SYDVKM. This CDR3 has 15 residues. The V gene lost 2 bases and the J gene lost 6 bases, with 16 bases spanning the gap. The DNA for the CDR3 is TGTGCCAGCAGTTTAGCCGATCAACGAGGGAATGGCTACACCTTC. Its translation is CASSLADQRGNGYTF.

V and J are TRBV28 and TRBJ1-4, with 9 bases identical to TRBD1. This CDR3 region has 15 residues. Germline CDR1 MDHEN, CDR2 SYDVKM. Germline trimming cut 7 bases from V and 7 bases from J; bases unmatched to any gene: 10. This CDR3 is CASMLQGAGREKLFF. The CDR3, as DNA: TGTGCCAGCATGCTACAGGGGGCTGGTCGTGAAAAACTGTTTTTT.

Comment on this clone: Germline and junction disagree at one end, which may indicate a read error. The V call is TRBV6-4, the J call TRBJ2-6; 9 bases are shared with TRBD1. The length of the CDR3 is 17 residues. The germline CDR1 and CDR2 sequences are MRHNA and SNTAGT. The CDR3 nucleotides read TGTGCCAGCAGCCCGGGACAGGGCTACTCTGGGGCCAACGGCCTGACTTTC. It encodes CASSPGQGYSGANGLTF.

The chain employs TRBV7-9 and TRBJ2-7; D remains ambiguous. This CDR3 is built from 14 residues. CDR1 is SEHNR and CDR2 is FQNEAQ in the germline V gene (reference sequence). Trimming left V 1 base short and J 2 bases short, with 9 bases between. CDR3 nucleotide sequence: TGTGCCAGCAGCTTAGAGCATGTTCCCTACGAGCAGTACTTC. Translated, it gives CASSLEHVPYEQYF.

This sequence joins TRBV18 and TRBJ2-2; D not certain. The CDR3 is made up of 14 amino acids. The V and J ends lost 6 bases and 1 base respectively, with 9 bases between them. Germline V gives CDR1 KGHSH, CDR2 LQKENI. The CDR3 sequence: CASSLDLNTGELFF. CDR3 sequence (DNA): TGTGCCAGCTCCCTTGACTTGAACACCGGGGAGCTGTTTTTT.

The rearrangement uses TRBV29-1 and TRBJ2-1, with 8 bases matching TRBD2. The CDR3 is 13 amino acids. Per germline, CDR1 SQVTM and CDR2 ANQGSEA. Germline trimming cut 5 bases from V and 8 bases from J; bases unmatched to any gene: 8. The chain's CDR3 is CSVRASGFDEQFF. DNA of the CDR3: TGCAGCGTTCGGGCTAGCGGGTTCGATGAGCAGTTCTTC.

This clone was detected a few times. The J gene is TRBJ1-1, the V gene TRBV6-5; unclear D gene. Germline assignment: CDR1 MNHEY and CDR2 SVGAGI. The length of the CDR3 is 13 residues. Trimming stripped 0 bases from V and 1 base from J, with 3 bases between. The CDR3 DNA is TGTGCCAGCAGTTACTCGAGGAACACTGAAGCTTTCTTT. It is translated as CASSYSRNTEAFF.

The CDR3 DNA reads as TGTGCCTTGACCACAGTCGGGTCTAGCGGAAAACTCCACCTGGGGGTAGATACGCAGTATTTT. It yields the protein CALTTVGSSGKLHLGVDTQYF. The V and J genes are TRBV30 and TRBJ2-3, with 7 bases matching TRBD2. The CDR3 totals 21 residues. CDR1 and CDR2 from the germline V gene are GTSNPN and SVGIG (reference sequence). The junction had 33 bases not matched to a gene; V was cut back by 7 bases and J by 5 bases.

The chain links TRBV6-6 to TRBJ2-7, with D perhaps matching TRBD2 (5 bases). The ends were cut back, 6 bases at V and 6 bases at J, with 9 bases in the middle. Germline-derived CDR1 and CDR2 are MNHNY and SVGAGI (reference sequence). This CDR3 comprises 11 residues. The CDR3 bases are TGTGCCAGCAGATTAGAGGGCGAGCAGTACTTC. Its translation: CASRLEGEQYF.

This chain links TRBV27 with TRBJ1-1; 8 bases fit TRBD1. Germline trimming cut 6 bases from V and 1 base from J; bases unmatched to any gene: 7. The CDR3 totals 15 residues. Per germline, CDR1 MNHEY and CDR2 SMNVEV (reference sequence). The CDR3 region has the DNA TGTGCCAGCAGGGAACCGACAGGGGAGAACACTGAAGCTTTCTTT. Protein: CASREPTGENTEAFF.

This clone was counted a single time. The V gene is TRBV30, the J gene TRBJ2-7; 10 bases align to TRBD1. Germline V gives CDR1 GTSNPN, CDR2 SVGIG (reference sequence). The CDR3 length is 14 residues. V shed 5 bases and J 2 bases; nucleotides not matched to a gene: 6. The CDR3: CAWVSGTGAYEQYF. The CDR3 bases are TGTGCCTGGGTGTCCGGGACAGGGGCCTACGAGCAGTACTTC.

This chain connects TRBV7-9 to TRBJ1-2, with 12 bases that match TRBD1. CDR3 size: 16 residues. The germline V gene has CDR1 SEHNR and CDR2 FQNEAQ (reference sequence). Losses at the gene ends were 0 bases for V and 7 bases for J; bases not matched to a gene: 6. The CDR3 loop reads CASSLATGTGGFGYTF. CDR3 nucleotides: TGTGCCAGCAGCTTAGCGACCGGGACAGGGGGCTTTGGCTACACCTTC.

The chain is built from TRBV2 and TRBJ2-5, with a weak D call TRBD2 (6 bases). The CDR3 length is 13 residues. Germline CDR1 reads SNHLY; CDR2 reads FYNNEI. V was clipped by 6 bases and J by 7 bases, with 15 bases between them. CDR3 bases: TGTGCCAGCAGGGGGGACTGGCGGGGGACCCAGTACTTC. Its protein is CASRGDWRGTQYF.

On this clone itself: One end of the junction varies from germline; a read error may be responsible. The chain employs TRBV7-9 and TRBJ2-7, with D possibly TRBD2 on 6 matching bases. Germline V gene lookup returns CDR1 SEHNR and CDR2 FQNEAQ (reference sequence). The CDR3 contains 17 residues. DNA for the CDR3: TGTTCCAGCAGCTTAACTACCTCTAGCGTCCAGACCTACGAGCAGTACTTC. Translated, it gives CSSSLTTSSVQTYEQYF.